These 15 T cell receptor beta chains originate from one sample sequenced in a study of cytomegalovirus exposure and HLA in healthy donors. Generated by immunoSEQ multiplex PCR, the TCRdb table keeps only in-frame clones and is missing some. The repertoire includes approximately 300,000 clones, roughly 90% of them detected once, and roughly 1.2% sits in the top ten. Material for sequencing was PBMCs. The receptors were sampled from a woman in her 30s in good health and CMV-seropositive.

This chain connects TRBV28 to TRBJ2-7; TRBD2 aligns across 7 bases. This CDR3 spans 13 amino acids. Germline CDR1 is MDHEN and CDR2 is SYDVKM. Losses at the gene ends were 9 bases for V and 7 bases for J; bases not matched to a gene: 12. The CDR3 loop reads CARAGRVSREQYF. The CDR3 DNA is TGTGCCAGAGCGGGAAGGGTGAGCAGGGAGCAGTACTTC.

The chain has TRBV6-5 and TRBJ1-5; 9 bases map to TRBD1. Unmatched junction bases numbered 10, after V lost 4 bases and J lost 6 bases. The CDR3 has 16 residues. Germline assignment: CDR1 MNHEY and CDR2 SVGAGI. The DNA for the CDR3 is TGTGCCAGCAGTTCTAAGGGACAGGGTTACAGTCAGCCCCAGCATTTT. The encoded protein is CASSSKGQGYSQPQHF.

This clone was seen a single time. This same CDR3 is encoded by further DNA sequences in the sample. This chain connects TRBV5-6 to TRBJ1-5; no reliable D call. Trimming pared 0 bases from V and 3 bases from J, leaving 4 bases between. This CDR3 is built from 13 residues. CDR1 is SGHDT and CDR2 is YYEEEE in the germline V gene. The CDR3 loop reads CASSLGTNQPQHF. For the CDR3, the DNA is TGTGCCAGCAGCTTGGGTACCAATCAGCCCCAGCATTTT.

V is TRBV4-3 and J is TRBJ1-5; no clear D gene. The CDR3 is 15 amino acids. CDR1 is LGHNA and CDR2 is YSLEER in the germline V gene. V lost 0 bases and J 5 bases, leaving 11 bases between the germline ends. The CDR3 nucleotides are TGCGCCAGCAGCCAAGATCGGGGAACGGATCAGCCCCAGCATTTT. Translated: CASSQDRGTDQPQHF.

This rearrangement joins TRBV6-5 to TRBJ1-2; no clear D. The V and J ends lost 5 bases and 7 bases respectively, with 14 bases between them. The germline gives CDR1 MNHEY, CDR2 SVGAGI. The CDR3 spans 13 residues. The CDR3: CASSKPGYFGYTF. For the CDR3, the DNA is TGTGCCAGCAGTAAACCGGGATATTTTGGCTACACCTTC.

This sequence joins TRBV6-5 and TRBJ2-1, with TRBD2 matching 13 bases. Germline trimming cut 4 bases from V and 5 bases from J; bases unmatched to any gene: 2. This CDR3 comprises 15 residues. The germline gives CDR1 MNHEY, CDR2 SVGAGI. The CDR3 sequence: CASSSGTSGDNEQFF. CDR3 DNA: TGTGCCAGCAGTTCAGGGACTAGCGGGGACAATGAGCAGTTCTTC.

V usage is TRBV5-5 and J usage is TRBJ1-2; 7 nucleotides line up with TRBD1. V was clipped by 3 bases and J by 8 bases; unmatched bases: 10. CDR1 and CDR2 from the germline V gene are SGHKS and YYEKEE (reference sequence). The CDR3 has 14 residues. The DNA of the CDR3 is TGTGCCAGCAGCTCCCCCCGACAGGGCATCGGCTACACCTTC. Protein product: CASSSPRQGIGYTF.

V and J are TRBV13 and TRBJ1-1; D is ambiguous. The CDR3 is 14 residues long. Trimming left V 5 bases short and J 1 base short, with 11 bases between. In germline, CDR1 is PRHDT, CDR2 FYEKMQ (reference sequence). The chain's CDR3 is CASSELTENTEAFF. Written as DNA, the CDR3 is TGTGCCAGCAGCGAACTGACCGAGAACACTGAAGCTTTCTTT.

The chain's CDR3 is CASSETQGETQYF. The CDR3 nucleotides are TGTGCCAGCAGTGAAACACAGGGCGAGACCCAGTACTTC. The chain combines TRBV25-1 with TRBJ2-5; possibly TRBD1 for D (6 bases). This CDR3 has 13 amino acids. V was clipped by 2 bases and J by 5 bases, with 9 bases between them. Germline V CDR1 and CDR2: MGHDK, SYGVNS.

The chain couples TRBV6-6 to TRBJ2-7; 10 bases agree with TRBD2. The CDR3 contains 14 residues. Germline V lookup: CDR1 MNHNY, CDR2 SVGAGI (reference sequence). This CDR3 reads CGARAGGYSYEQYF. In nucleotides, the CDR3 is TGTGGCGCCCGAGCGGGAGGGTACTCCTACGAGCAGTACTTC.

The gene calls are TRBV5-1 and TRBJ2-7; TRBD1 is a possible D gene (5 bases). The CDR3 extends over 14 amino acids. The germline V and J ends were trimmed by 0 bases and 4 bases, with 11 bases remaining between them. Germline V lookup: CDR1 SGHRS, CDR2 YFSETQ. CDR3 region: CASSLDAGQYEQYF. CDR3 DNA sequence: TGCGCCAGCAGCTTGGATGCAGGGCAATACGAGCAGTACTTC. The full variable domain, in which reference TRBV5-1 and TRBJ2-7 provide the parts outside the CDR3, is KAGVTQTPRYLIKTRGQQVTLSCSPISGHRSVSWYQQTPGQGLQFLFEYFSETQRNKGNFPGRFSGRQFSNSRSEMNVSTLELGDSALYLCASSLDAGQYEQYFGPGTRLTVT.

V and J are TRBV9 and TRBJ1-4; D perhaps matches TRBD1 (6 bases). The V gene's germline CDR1 is SGDLS and CDR2 YYNGEE. CDR3 size: 14 residues. Between the trimmed V and J ends, which lost 4 bases and 3 bases, there was a span of 10 bases. The CDR3 DNA reads as TGTGCCAGCAGCAAACAGGGTTCTAATGAAAAACTGTTTTTT. Residues: CASSKQGSNEKLFF. Together with reference TRBV9 and TRBJ1-4, the CDR3 gives the full variable domain: DSGVTQTPKHLITATGQRVTLRCSPRSGDLSVYWYQQSLDQGLQFLIQYYNGEERAKGNILERFSAQQFPDLHSELNLSSLELGDSALYFCASSKQGSNEKLFFGSGTQLSVL.

CDR3: CASSFLTGGYEDEQYF. The CDR3 DNA reads TGTGCCAGCAGTTTCCTGACGGGAGGATATGAAGACGAGCAGTACTTC. The chain employs TRBV27 and TRBJ2-7; 7 nucleotides line up with TRBD2. The CDR3 covers 16 residues. In germline, CDR1 is MNHEY, CDR2 SMNVEV (reference sequence). V lost 3 bases to trimming and J lost 5 bases; unmatched junction nucleotides: 13.

The chain uses TRBV27 and TRBJ1-1; maybe TRBD1 (6 bases). Trimming removed 5 bases at V and 7 bases at J, with 8 bases between. Germline V lookup: CDR1 MNHEY, CDR2 SMNVEV (reference sequence). The CDR3 is made up of 11 amino acids. CDR3 amino acids: CASSGRGEAFF. CDR3 DNA: TGTGCCAGCAGTGGCAGGGGTGAAGCTTTCTTT.

The chain employs TRBV6-1 and TRBJ2-2; D unresolved. The CDR3 loop spans 12 amino acids. Germline V lookup: CDR1 MNHNS, CDR2 SASEGT. The V and J ends lost 5 bases and 2 bases respectively, with 3 bases between them. The CDR3 region has the DNA TGTGCCAGCAGTTTTAACACCGGGGAGCTGTTTTTT. Its protein is CASSFNTGELFF.